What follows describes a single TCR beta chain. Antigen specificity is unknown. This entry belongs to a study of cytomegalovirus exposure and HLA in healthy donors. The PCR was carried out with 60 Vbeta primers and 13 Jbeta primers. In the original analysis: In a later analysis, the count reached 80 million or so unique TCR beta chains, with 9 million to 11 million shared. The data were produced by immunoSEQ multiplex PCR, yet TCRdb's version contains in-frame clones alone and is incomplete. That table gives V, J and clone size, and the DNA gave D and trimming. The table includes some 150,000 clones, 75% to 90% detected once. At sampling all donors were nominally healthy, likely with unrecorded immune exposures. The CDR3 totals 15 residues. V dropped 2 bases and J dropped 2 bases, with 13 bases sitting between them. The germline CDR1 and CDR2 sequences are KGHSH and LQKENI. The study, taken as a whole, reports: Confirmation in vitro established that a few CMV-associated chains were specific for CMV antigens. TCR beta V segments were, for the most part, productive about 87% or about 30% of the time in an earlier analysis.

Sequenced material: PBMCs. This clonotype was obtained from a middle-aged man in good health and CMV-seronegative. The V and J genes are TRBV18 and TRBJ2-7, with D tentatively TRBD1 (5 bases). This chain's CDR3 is CASSPEQGGTYEQYF. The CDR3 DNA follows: TGTGCCAGCTCACCAGAGCAGGGTGGCACCTACGAGCAGTACTTC.